These 21 T cell receptor beta chains share one sample of origin, sequenced in a study of shared clonotypes between healthy human individuals. Using immunoSEQ multiplex PCR, the repertoire was profiled, and TCRdb retains in-frame clones only, with some absent. This sample yields some 530,000 clones, of which approximately 84% are seen a single time; 9.5% to 15% belongs to the top ten. The sequencing input was PBMCs. The receptors originated from a woman aged 35 to 49 in good health. Some clones in this sample may be carry-over from other donors' samples.

The rearrangement links TRBV23-1 to TRBJ1-5; 11 bases map to TRBD1. TRBV23-1 is treated as an ORF (open reading frame) with a function not yet certain. Trimming at V came to 2 bases and at J to 0 bases, leaving 9 bases not matched to a gene. The CDR3 extends over 19 amino acids. The CDR3 region is CASSQRPGTGGVSNQPQHF. CDR3 nucleotides: TGCGCCAGCAGTCAAAGACCCGGGACAGGGGGAGTTAGCAATCAGCCCCAGCATTTT.

This clone was counted only a few times. A far larger clone lies a single base away; this is likely a read error. The rearrangement uses TRBV18 and TRBJ1-1, with D possibly being TRBD1 (5 bases). This CDR3 contains 13 residues. In germline, CDR1 is KGHSH, CDR2 LQKENI. With 4 bases removed from V and 4 bases from J, the gap between germline ends came to 10 bases. The CDR3 sequence: CASSQDGGTEAFF. In DNA form, the CDR3 reads TGTGCCAGCTCACAAGACGGGGGCACTGAAGCTTTCTTT.

This clone was counted a single time. A far larger clone is one base from this, pointing to a likely read error. The chain couples TRBV5-1 to TRBJ2-2; 7 bases are shared with TRBD1. The CDR3 spans 14 residues. CDR1 SGHRS and CDR2 YFSETQ come from the germline V gene. The CDR3 sequence: CTSRDRPNTGELFF. The CDR3 region has the DNA TGCACCAGCAGGGACAGACCGAACACCGGGGAGCTGTTTTTT. Based on the CDR3 plus reference TRBV5-1 and TRBJ2-2, the full variable domain is KAGVTQTPRYLIKTRGQQVTLSCSPISGHRSVSWYQQTPGQGLQFLFEYFSETQRNKGNFPGRFSGRQFSNSRSEMNVSTLELGDSALYLCTSRDRPNTGELFFGEGSRLTVL.

The chain has TRBV18 and TRBJ1-3; 7 bases align to TRBD1. V lost 2 bases to trimming and J lost 0 bases; unmatched junction nucleotides: 10. The CDR3 sequence is 18 residues long. Germline CDR1 is KGHSH and CDR2 is LQKENI. In DNA, the CDR3 is TGTGCCAGCTCACCATCCACCGGACAGGCGTACTCTGGAAACACCATATATTTT. Its translation is CASSPSTGQAYSGNTIYF.

V gene TRBV11-3 combines with J gene TRBJ2-7; TRBD1 is a possible D gene (6 bases). V was cut by 5 bases and J by 4 bases, with 18 bases left in between. The germline CDR1 and CDR2 sequences are SGHNT and YENEEA. This CDR3 is 15 amino acids long. The CDR3 loop reads CASSLRSGQGYEQYF. The CDR3 DNA reads as TGTGCCAGCAGCCTTAGATCGGGACAAGGTTACGAGCAGTACTTC.

The chain carries TRBV10-3 and TRBJ2-2; D perhaps matches TRBD2 (6 bases). Germline V gene lookup returns CDR1 ENHRY and CDR2 SYGVKD. V was shortened by 0 bases and J by 2 bases, with 10 bases between the two germline ends. The CDR3 covers 16 residues. The CDR3 loop reads CAISESQLANTGELFF. The DNA for the CDR3 is TGTGCCATCAGTGAGTCGCAACTAGCCAACACCGGGGAGCTGTTTTTT.

The DNA for the CDR3 is TGTGCCAGTAGTAGTAACCCCGGGACAGCCGGCAATCAGCCCCAGCATTTT. This sequence encodes CASSSNPGTAGNQPQHF. V usage is TRBV19 and J usage is TRBJ1-5, with TRBD1 matching 7 bases. The CDR3 is 17 amino acids. Germline CDR1 LNHDA, CDR2 SQIVND (reference sequence). V was pared by 4 bases and J by 2 bases, with 11 bases of the junction left unmatched.

The CDR3 protein is CASSRQNSGGNNEQFF. CDR3 nucleotides: TGTGCCAGCAGCAGACAAAATAGCGGGGGGAACAATGAGCAGTTCTTC. This sequence joins TRBV7-3 and TRBJ2-1; 10 bases align to TRBD2. This CDR3 has 16 amino acids. The trim removed 5 bases at V and 5 bases at J, leaving 9 bases unmatched. Germline CDR1 and CDR2: SGHTA and FQGTGA. The entire variable domain, with the rest obtained from reference TRBV7-3 and TRBJ2-1, is as follows: GAGVSQTPSNKVTEKGKYVELRCDPISGHTALYWYRQSLGQGPEFLIYFQGTGAADDSGLPNDRFFAVRPEGSVSTLKIQRTERGDSAVYLCASSRQNSGGNNEQFFGPGTRLTVL.

This clone was seen a single time. The V and J genes are TRBV28 and TRBJ1-2; D is ambiguous. CDR1 is MDHEN and CDR2 is SYDVKM in the germline V gene. This CDR3 is 17 amino acids long. V was trimmed by 4 bases and J by 2 bases, leaving 20 bases between them. The CDR3 reads CASSSASWGEVNYGYTF. The CDR3 region has the DNA TGTGCCAGCAGTTCCGCGAGTTGGGGTGAAGTGAACTATGGCTACACCTTC.

The chain uses TRBV18 and TRBJ1-5, with 8 bases lining up with TRBD1. Germline loops: CDR1 KGHSH, CDR2 LQKENI. The CDR3 contains 18 residues. J gave up 6 bases and V 3 bases, and 16 bases lay outside the gene matches. CDR3 nucleotide sequence: TGTGCCAGCTCACCGCCCGGTTCAGGGGGCCCATGGGGTCAGCCCCAGCATTTT. Protein: CASSPPGSGGPWGQPQHF.

This chain joins TRBV28 and TRBJ2-5; D gene ambiguous. Judging by the DNA end, TRBJ2-7 fits better; the J call may be wrong. The CDR3 runs to 13 residues. Germline CDR1 MDHEN, CDR2 SYDVKM. As DNA, the CDR3 is TGTGCCAGCAGTAACTTAGCAACCTACGAGCAGTACTTC. Protein: CASSNLATYEQYF.

The J gene is TRBJ1-5, the V gene TRBV28, with 8 bases identical to TRBD1. The CDR3 length is 16 residues. The germline gives CDR1 MDHEN, CDR2 SYDVKM. Unmatched junction bases numbered 13, after V lost 5 bases and J lost 7 bases. The CDR3 sequence is CASSPWDRRGIQPQHF. The DNA for the CDR3 is TGTGCCAGCAGTCCCTGGGACAGGCGGGGGATCCAGCCCCAGCATTTT.

In this sample, this clone turned up once. The rearrangement joins TRBV20-1 to TRBJ1-3, with D unclear. CDR1 and CDR2 from the germline V gene are DFQATT and SNEGSKA (reference sequence). This CDR3 region has 11 residues. For the CDR3, the DNA is TGCAGCGTTGCTCCTGGAAACACCATATATTTT. It is translated as CSVAPGNTIYF.

This chain connects TRBV2 to TRBJ2-1; 8 bases fit TRBD1. Germline lookup yields CDR1 SNHLY and CDR2 FYNNEI. With V trimmed by 8 bases and J by 7 bases, 10 bases remained unmatched. There are 14 residues in the CDR3. The chain's CDR3 is CASRDRREENEQFF. The DNA of the CDR3 is TGTGCCAGCCGGGACAGGAGGGAGGAGAATGAGCAGTTCTTC.

The rearrangement joins TRBV11-2 to TRBJ1-2; D may be TRBD1 (5 bases). The germline V and J ends were trimmed by 1 base and 3 bases, with 12 bases remaining between them. The germline V gene has CDR1 SGHAT and CDR2 FQNNGV. CDR3 size: 15 residues. CDR3 region: CASSLALGVHYGYTF. DNA of the CDR3: TGTGCCAGCAGCTTAGCCCTGGGGGTGCACTATGGCTACACCTTC.

This clone was found once. With a far larger clone one base away, a read error is the likely cause. The J gene is TRBJ2-2, the V gene TRBV6-5; 7 nucleotides align to TRBD1. Germline V gene lookup returns CDR1 MNHEY and CDR2 SVGAGI. The CDR3 loop spans 13 amino acids. The CDR3 coding sequence is TGTTCCAGCAGCACAGGGGACGCCGGGGAGCTGTTTTTT. As protein: CSSSTGDAGELFF.

The gene calls are TRBV19 and TRBJ2-7; D uncertain. The ends were cut back, 3 bases at V and 13 bases at J, with 22 bases in the middle. CDR3 length equals 14 residues. Per the germline V gene, CDR1 is LNHDA and CDR2 is SQIVND (reference sequence). CDR3: CASSINLWQVFQYF. DNA for the CDR3: TGTGCCAGTAGTATTAATCTTTGGCAGGTATTCCAATACTTC.

The CDR3 DNA is TGTGCCAGCAGAAAGACTACCTCCTACGAGCAGTACTTC. Encoded protein: CASRKTTSYEQYF. The chain has TRBV27 and TRBJ2-7, with D maybe TRBD2 (5 bases). V lost 6 bases and J lost 0, with 9 bases in between. Per the germline V gene, CDR1 is MNHEY and CDR2 is SMNVEV (reference sequence). The CDR3 totals 13 residues.

The J gene is TRBJ2-1, the V gene TRBV9, with TRBD2 as a possible D gene (6 bases). Looked up from germline, CDR1 is SGDLS and CDR2 is YYNGEE. The CDR3 extends over 14 amino acids. V was cut by 3 bases and J by 4 bases, with 11 bases left in between. The CDR3 nucleotides are TGTGCCAGCAGCGCGGGACTGGCATACAATGAGCAGTTCTTC. Encoded protein: CASSAGLAYNEQFF.

With respect to this clone: Given a far larger clone just one base away, this is likely a sequencing read error. The same CDR3 can be traced to other DNA sequences in this sample. The chain joins TRBV28 to TRBJ2-7; perhaps TRBD2 as D (5 bases). This CDR3 has 14 amino acids. Germline V gene data show CDR1 as MDHEN and CDR2 as SYDVKM. V was pared by 4 bases and J by 3 bases, with 13 bases between. The CDR3 here is CASSYPGTSYEQYF. The CDR3 DNA is TGTGCCAGCAGTTACCCCGGAACTAGCTACGAGCAGTACTTC.

This clone has a count of ten or more. This chain joins TRBV30 and TRBJ2-5, with D possibly being TRBD2 (5 bases). Gene TRBJ2-7 matches the end of the DNA better, so the J call may be wrong. Per the germline V gene, CDR1 is GTSNPN and CDR2 is SVGIG (reference sequence). CDR3 size: 11 residues. For the CDR3, the DNA is TGTGCCTGGAGCGAGGGCTACGAGCAGTACTTC. Protein product: CAWSEGYEQYF.